This TCR beta chain was obtained from a study of cytomegalovirus exposure and HLA in healthy donors. Whole-study findings and limits: In a later analysis, several top co-occurrence clusters appeared linked to parvovirus B19, influenza, CMV and Epstein-Barr virus.

The germline gives CDR1 MNHEY, CDR2 SMNVEV (reference sequence). This CDR3 comprises 14 residues. The V and J ends lost 5 bases and 2 bases respectively, with 13 bases between them. Donors consisted of healthy bone marrow donors. Vbeta (60) and Jbeta (13) primers were used in the PCR. Profiling relied on immunoSEQ multiplex PCR, and the TCRdb table lists in-frame clones only, not all of them. The sample holds 120,000 or so clones, 75% to 90% seen once. With regard to this clone: Its antigen remains unidentified.

This chain joins TRBV27 and TRBJ2-7; possibly TRBD1 for D (5 bases). This receptor was taken from a man aged 25 to 40 in good health and CMV-seronegative. Sequencing input: PBMCs. Here the CDR3 DNA reads TGTGCCAGCAGTCCTAGTTTGGGGCCCTACGAGCAGTACTTC. This encodes CASSPSLGPYEQYF.